These T cell receptor beta chains were read from a single sample in a study of T cells in Graves' hyperthyroidism and ophthalmopathy. MiXCR was run by TCRdb on the multiplex PCR reads, yielding one entry per CDR3 protein. Here the sample spans 400,000 to 500,000 distinct CDR3 sequences, roughly 15% being singletons. Sequencing was performed on blood. These receptors originate from a man aged 18 to 30 with Graves' ophthalmopathy. Each CDR3 is given with its conserved first and last residue. Fields, in order: V gene, J gene, clone size, D gene, CDR3 protein, CDR3 DNA. The D gene is left open where the match is weak. For some rows the clone size is stated as once, few or many, or as a class when expanded; others skip it.

TRBV5-1	TRBJ1-2	many	-	CASSPYGRGAAIRYGYTF	TGCGCCAGCAGCCCCTACGGTCGGGGTGCGGCAATTCGCTATGGCTACACCTTC
TRBV19	TRBJ1-5	-	-	CASKESLLGEQPQHF	TGTGCCAGTAAGGAGAGTTTATTGGGGGAGCAGCCCCAGCATTTT
TRBV20-1	TRBJ2-7	many	-	CSAPSDQSSYEQYF	TGCAGTGCCCCTTCGGACCAATCCTCCTACGAGCAGTACTTC
TRBV12-5	TRBJ1-6	many	-	CASGLKSSGSPLHF	TGTGCTAGTGGTTTGAAGTCCTCCGGGTCACCCCTCCACTTT
TRBV12-3/TRBV12-4	TRBJ1-2	many	-	CASSSPANYGYTF	TGTGCCAGCAGTTCGCCAGCCAACTATGGCTACACCTTC
TRBV6-1	TRBJ2-6	-	-	CASSEGISGANVLTF	TGTGCCAGCAGCGAGGGGATATCTGGGGCCAACGTCCTGACTTTC
TRBV7-9	TRBJ1-4	-	-	CASSHGSNEKLFF	TGTGCCAGCAGCCACGGGTCTAATGAAAAACTGTTTTTT
TRBV2	TRBJ1-3	many	-	CASSEMTGSYNTIYF	TGTGCCAGCAGCGAAATGACAGGATCCTATAACACCATATATTTT
TRBV5-5	TRBJ2-2	-	-	CASSVPGLNTGELFF	TGTGCCAGCAGCGTACCGGGACTCAACACCGGGGAGCTGTTTTTT
TRBV5-8	TRBJ2-5	-	-	CASSFTSGWGEETQYF	TGTGCCAGCAGCTTTACCAGCGGTTGGGGTGAAGAGACCCAGTACTTC
TRBV7-9	TRBJ2-1	many	TRBD2	CASSWGGSEQFF	TGTGCCAGCAGTTGGGGAGGGAGTGAGCAGTTCTTC
TRBV6-1	TRBJ2-7	-	TRBD1	CASRDSGQGYEQYF	TGTGCCAGCAGAGATTCGGGACAGGGGTACGAGCAGTACTTC
TRBV10-2	TRBJ2-7	many	TRBD1	CASSETRGLFYEQYF	TGCGCCAGCAGTGAGACGAGGGGGCTTTTTTACGAGCAGTACTTC
TRBV3-1	TRBJ1-2	many	TRBD1	CASSQATGTVTNYGYTF	TGTGCCAGCAGCCAAGCGACCGGGACAGTGACTAACTATGGCTACACCTTC
TRBV7-3	TRBJ2-7	many	-	CASSLETAYEQYF	TGTGCCAGCAGCTTAGAGACGGCATACGAGCAGTACTTC
TRBV19	TRBJ1-1	many	TRBD1	CASSIRGTANTEAFF	TGTGCCAGTAGTATACGCGGGACAGCGAACACTGAAGCTTTCTTT
TRBV6-5	TRBJ1-1	many	-	CASSYSQAGGTEAFF	TGTGCCAGCAGTTACTCTCAGGCCGGGGGGACTGAAGCTTTCTTT
TRBV3-1	TRBJ2-7	many	-	CASSPRPGQMKPYEQYF	TGTGCCAGCAGCCCCCGACCCGGACAGATGAAGCCCTACGAGCAGTACTTC
TRBV29-1	TRBJ2-7	many	-	CSVEVRNSYEQYF	TGCAGCGTTGAGGTCAGAAACTCCTACGAGCAGTACTTC
TRBV20-1	TRBJ1-1	-	-	CSARDLAGVIGNTEAFF	TGCAGTGCTAGAGATCTCGCCGGGGTCATAGGGAACACTGAAGCTTTCTTT
TRBV3-1	TRBJ1-1	many	-	CASSQDGQPNTEAFF	TGTGCCAGCAGCCAAGACGGACAGCCGAACACTGAAGCTTTCTTT
TRBV12-3/TRBV12-4	TRBJ2-1	many	-	CASQGANYNEQFF	TGTGCCAGCCAGGGAGCCAACTACAATGAGCAGTTCTTC
TRBV6-1	TRBJ1-2	many	-	CASRDSGGYGYTF	TGTGCCAGCCGAGACTCCGGCGGGTATGGCTACACCTTC
TRBV2	TRBJ2-2	-	TRBD2	CASSPGTSRVGELFF	TGTGCCAGCAGCCCCGGGACTAGCAGGGTCGGGGAGCTGTTTTTT
TRBV7-9	TRBJ2-3	many	TRBD1	CASSSKTGNTDTQYF	TGTGCCAGCAGCTCCAAGACAGGGAACACAGATACGCAGTATTTT
TRBV5-1	TRBJ2-1	-	-	CASSIISSSYNEQFF	TGCGCCAGCAGCATAATCTCAAGCTCCTACAATGAGCAGTTCTTC
TRBV25-1	TRBJ2-7	many	-	CASSEGPSSSYEQYF	TGTGCCAGCAGTGAAGGCCCCTCAAGCTCCTACGAGCAGTACTTC
TRBV12-3/TRBV12-4	TRBJ1-5	many	-	CASRSDTASNQPQHF	TGTGCCAGCCGCAGCGACACAGCTTCAAATCAGCCCCAGCATTTT
TRBV7-9	TRBJ1-3	few	-	CASSLWDKSGNTIYF	TGTGCCAGCAGCTTATGGGATAAGTCTGGAAACACCATATATTTT
TRBV6-2/TRBV6-3	TRBJ2-6	many	-	CASSYPTRSGANVLTF	TGTGCCAGCAGTTACCCCACCCGCTCTGGGGCCAACGTCCTGACTTTC
TRBV7-3	TRBJ2-2	few	TRBD2	CASSWTSGRVAGELFF	TGTGCCAGCAGCTGGACTAGCGGGAGGGTAGCCGGGGAGCTGTTTTTT
TRBV5-1	TRBJ2-1	many	-	CASSLEIAGPNNEQFF	TGCGCCAGCAGCTTAGAGATCGCTGGGCCCAACAATGAGCAGTTCTTC
TRBV5-1	TRBJ2-2	once	-	CASSSLDTNTGELFF	TGCGCCAGCAGCTCCTTGGACACAAACACCGGGGAGCTGTTTTTT
TRBV6-6	TRBJ2-7	many	-	CASSYEQGMGYEQYF	TGTGCCAGCAGTTACGAACAGGGAATGGGATACGAGCAGTACTTC